This TCR beta chain originates from a study of response to subunit inactivated influenza vaccine. Study-wide results and limits: The authors offered the suggestion that each seasonal influenza vaccination recruits few new T cells.

A few counts support this clonotype. Its antigen remains unidentified. TCRdb fed the RT-PCR reads into MiXCR, producing one record per CDR3 protein. The table records hundreds of thousands of distinct CDR3 sequences, roughly 12% of them present only once. Trimming cost V 3 bases and J 0 bases, with 12 bases left between them. CDR3 size: 16 residues. CDR1 SEHNR and CDR2 FQNEAQ come from the germline V gene (reference sequence). This same sample was also part of a study on T cells expressing NK-cell markers. This second study says: The TCR beta cDNA came from 5'RACE template switching with UMIs. Seropositivity for HCMV was found in seven of the eight sequenced donors, with one seronegative.

This chain uses TRBV7-9 with TRBJ2-1, with TRBD2 as a possible D gene (5 bases). The sequenced sample was PBMCs from blood, obtained on the day of vaccination. The sequence derives from a man aged 50 or older who received an inactivated influenza vaccine. The CDR3, as DNA: TGTGCCAGCAGCTTTCTTTTAGGGAGCTCCTACAATGAGCAGTTCTTC. Amino acids: CASSFLLGSSYNEQFF.